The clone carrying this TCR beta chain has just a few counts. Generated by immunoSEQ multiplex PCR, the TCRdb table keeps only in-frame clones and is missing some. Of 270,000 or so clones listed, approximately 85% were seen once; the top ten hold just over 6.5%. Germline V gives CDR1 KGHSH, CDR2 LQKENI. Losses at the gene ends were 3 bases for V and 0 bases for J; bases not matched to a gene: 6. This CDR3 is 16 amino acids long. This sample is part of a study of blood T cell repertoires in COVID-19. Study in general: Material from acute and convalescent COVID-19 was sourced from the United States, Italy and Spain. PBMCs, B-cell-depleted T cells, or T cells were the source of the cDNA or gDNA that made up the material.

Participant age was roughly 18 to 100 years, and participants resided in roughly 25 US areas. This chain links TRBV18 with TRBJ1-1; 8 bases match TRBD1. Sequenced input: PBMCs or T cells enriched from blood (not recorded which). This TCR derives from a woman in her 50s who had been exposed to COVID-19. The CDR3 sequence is CASSPAGQVMNTEAFF. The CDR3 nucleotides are TGTGCCAGCTCACCGGCGGGACAGGTCATGAACACTGAAGCTTTCTTT.